Shown below are 18 T cell receptor beta chains from a single sample sequenced in a study of T cells in Graves' hyperthyroidism and ophthalmopathy. TCR beta CDR3 sequences were amplified from RNA transcripts. First-round RT-PCR with HTBI primers amplified the TCR CDR3 region. TCRdb used MiXCR to reprocess the multiplex PCR reads, holding one entry per CDR3 protein. The repertoire holds more than 450,000 distinct CDR3 sequences, with around 20% as singletons. What was sequenced was blood. The receptor source for this set is a man aged 40-49 years with Graves' ophthalmopathy.

The table lists this clonotype with a count of one. The chain has TRBV5-1 and TRBJ1-6; D may be TRBD1 (6 bases). Germline loops: CDR1 SGHRS, CDR2 YFSETQ. This CDR3 comprises 12 residues. Trimming stripped 3 bases from V and 14 bases from J, with 12 bases between. The CDR3 is CASSSGAHSLHF. CDR3 bases: TGCGCCAGCAGCTCGGGGGCTCATTCCCTCCACTTT.

The chain recombines TRBV7-9 with TRBJ2-1, with D perhaps TRBD1 or TRBD2 (5 bases each). Trimming pared 4 bases from V and 8 bases from J, leaving 15 bases between. Looked up from germline, CDR1 is SEHNR and CDR2 is FQNEAQ (reference sequence). The CDR3 has 14 amino acids. CDR3 DNA sequence: TGTGCCAGCAGCTCTGGCCGAGGGACCTATGAGCAGTTCTTC. Amino acids: CASSSGRGTYEQFF.

This clonotype has more than one count but fewer than ten. The chain has TRBV9 and TRBJ2-3; D is undetermined. The CDR3 has 15 amino acids. Looked up from germline, CDR1 is SGDLS and CDR2 is YYNGEE. V gave up 0 bases and J gave up 2 bases, with 10 bases separating them. The CDR3 nucleotides are TGTGCCAGCAGCGTAGAACGGATTTCCACAGATACGCAGTATTTT. As protein: CASSVERISTDTQYF. Filled out from reference TRBV9 and TRBJ2-3, the complete variable domain reads DSGVTQTPKHLITATGQRVTLRCSPRSGDLSVYWYQQSLDQGLQFLIQYYNGEERAKGNILERFSAQQFPDLHSELNLSSLELGDSALYFCASSVERISTDTQYFGPGTRLTVL.

There are a few counts of this clonotype. This rearrangement joins TRBV6-6 to TRBJ2-5, with 9 positions matching TRBD1. The CDR3 is made up of 15 amino acids. The germline V gene encodes CDR1 MNHNY and CDR2 SVGAGI (reference sequence). The V and J ends lost 2 bases and 5 bases, in that order; junction bases with no gene match: 6. This CDR3 is CASSYGQGRKETQYF. The CDR3 DNA follows: TGTGCCAGCAGTTACGGACAGGGGAGGAAGGAGACCCAGTACTTC.

The table lists this clonotype with many counts. V and J are TRBV2 and TRBJ1-5, with D tentatively TRBD1 (6 bases). CDR1 and CDR2 from the germline V gene are SNHLY and FYNNEI. This CDR3 contains 15 residues. V was cut by 3 bases and J by 5 bases, with 14 bases left in between. CDR3 amino acids: CASSDGLGGDQPQHF. As DNA, the CDR3 is TGTGCCAGCAGTGACGGGTTGGGGGGCGATCAGCCCCAGCATTTT.

In its sample, this clonotype was seen many times. This chain links TRBV12-3 or TRBV12-4 with TRBJ2-7; 11 positions agree with TRBD2. V shed 6 bases and J 4 bases; nucleotides not matched to a gene: 8. This CDR3 is built from 15 residues. CDR3 in DNA: TGTGCCAGCAGCCGGAATAGCGGGGGGGGGTACGAGCAGTACTTC. Translating gives CASSRNSGGGYEQYF.

This chain links TRBV10-1 with TRBJ2-2, with D uncertain. This CDR3 has 13 amino acids. V lost 3 bases and J lost 0, with 2 bases in between. CDR1 WNHNN and CDR2 SYGVQD come from the germline V gene (reference sequence). The CDR3 DNA is TGCGCCAGCAGTGACACGAACACCGGGGAGCTGTTTTTT. The encoded protein is CASSDTNTGELFF.

In its sample, this clonotype was seen many times. This chain links TRBV6-5 with TRBJ1-1; D gene ambiguous. The CDR3 totals 15 residues. Germline V gene sequence: CDR1 MNHEY, CDR2 SVGAGI. The V end was cut by 0 bases, the J end by 0 bases, with 8 bases between. CDR3 amino acids: CASSYSRQVNTEAFF. CDR3 nucleotide sequence: TGTGCCAGCAGTTACTCGAGACAAGTGAACACTGAAGCTTTCTTT.

Comment on this clonotype: The junction does not match germline at one end; this may be a read error. The rearrangement joins TRBV7-2 to TRBJ2-1; D is perhaps TRBD2 (6 bases). The CDR3 runs 13 residues. Germline assignment: CDR1 SGHTA and CDR2 FQGNSA. As DNA, the CDR3 is TGTGCCGGCAGCTTAGATGCGCGGGGAGAGCAGTTCTTC. This gives the protein CAGSLDARGEQFF.

The sample holds a few counts of this clonotype. The chain joins TRBV10-3 to TRBJ2-1; D possibly uses TRBD1 or TRBD2 (5 bases each). The CDR3 contains 14 residues. Trimming shortened V by 3 bases and J by 7 bases, and 13 bases separated the two germline ends. CDR1 is ENHRY and CDR2 is SYGVKD in the germline V gene. CDR3 DNA: TGTGCCATCAGTGACTCGAGGGGTAGTAATGAGCAGTTCTTC. Amino acid sequence: CAISDSRGSNEQFF.

In its sample, this clonotype was seen a few times. The chain recombines TRBV12-3 or TRBV12-4 with TRBJ2-3, with 7 bases aligning to TRBD1. V lost 6 bases and J lost 5; bases outside the gene matches: 8. The CDR3 contains 14 residues. The CDR3 loop reads CASSSTGFGDTQYF. The CDR3 nucleotides read TGTGCCAGCAGCTCGACAGGGTTCGGAGATACGCAGTATTTT.

This rearrangement joins TRBV11-2 to TRBJ2-7, with D perhaps matching TRBD1 (6 bases). The CDR3 extends over 17 amino acids. Germline CDR1 and CDR2: SGHAT and FQNNGV. Trimming pared 1 base from V and 2 bases from J, leaving 18 bases between. This CDR3 reads CASSLGAGAGLAYEQYF. In DNA, the CDR3 is TGTGCCAGCAGCTTAGGGGCAGGGGCCGGCCTAGCCTACGAGCAGTACTTC.

This clonotype has a count of ten or more. The V and J genes are TRBV11-1 and TRBJ2-7; 9 nucleotides agree with TRBD1. CDR3 length: 14 amino acids. Germline loops: CDR1 SGHAT, CDR2 FQDESV (reference sequence). J gave up 4 bases and V 3 bases, and 4 bases lay outside the gene matches. CDR3 DNA: TGTGCCAGCAGCTTTGGTGACAGGGGGTACGAGCAGTACTTC. Translated, it gives CASSFGDRGYEQYF.

This clonotype came up many times. The chain joins TRBV12-3 or TRBV12-4 to TRBJ1-1; 9 bases are a match to TRBD1. This CDR3 is built from 15 residues. Trimming cost V 5 bases and J 5 bases; bases outside gene matches: 9. The DNA for the CDR3 is TGTGCCAGCAGTCCACTTGGACAGGGGAGGACTGAAGCTTTCTTT. Protein sequence: CASSPLGQGRTEAFF.

The chain has TRBV6-1 and TRBJ2-3; 8 nucleotides match TRBD1. V lost 6 bases to trimming and J lost 2 bases; unmatched junction nucleotides: 10. The V gene's germline CDR1 is MNHNS and CDR2 SASEGT. The CDR3 is 16 residues long. CDR3 amino acids: CASSRRTGLLTDTQYF. CDR3 in DNA: TGTGCCAGCAGCCGCCGGACAGGGTTGCTCACAGATACGCAGTATTTT.

This clonotype appeared a few times. The chain joins TRBV19 to TRBJ2-1, with 10 bases that match TRBD2. This CDR3 spans 15 amino acids. In germline, CDR1 is LNHDA, CDR2 SQIVND (reference sequence). The J segment lost 6 bases and the V segment lost 5 bases, leaving 7 bases of the junction unmatched. The CDR3, as DNA: TGTGCCAGTAGTCTCGTCGAGCGGGGGGGCAATGAGCAGTTCTTC. As protein: CASSLVERGGNEQFF.

This clonotype was seen many times. The V gene is TRBV28, the J gene TRBJ2-7, with a weak D call TRBD2 (5 bases). This CDR3 has 14 amino acids. Per the germline V gene, CDR1 is MDHEN and CDR2 is SYDVKM. Trimming removed 4 bases from V and 3 bases from J, with 13 bases in between. The CDR3 region has the DNA TGTGCCAGCAGTTATCTCCGGGGAAGCTACGAGCAGTACTTC. Translation: CASSYLRGSYEQYF.

The chain carries TRBV10-2 and TRBJ2-7; 15 bases fit TRBD2. From germline, CDR1 is WSHSY and CDR2 SAAADI. The V gene end was trimmed by 5 bases and the J gene end by 0 bases; junction bases not matched to a gene: 2. This CDR3 region has 16 residues. CDR3 in DNA: TGCGCCAGCAGTAGGACTAGCGGGGGGGTCTCCTACGAGCAGTACTTC. It is translated as CASSRTSGGVSYEQYF.